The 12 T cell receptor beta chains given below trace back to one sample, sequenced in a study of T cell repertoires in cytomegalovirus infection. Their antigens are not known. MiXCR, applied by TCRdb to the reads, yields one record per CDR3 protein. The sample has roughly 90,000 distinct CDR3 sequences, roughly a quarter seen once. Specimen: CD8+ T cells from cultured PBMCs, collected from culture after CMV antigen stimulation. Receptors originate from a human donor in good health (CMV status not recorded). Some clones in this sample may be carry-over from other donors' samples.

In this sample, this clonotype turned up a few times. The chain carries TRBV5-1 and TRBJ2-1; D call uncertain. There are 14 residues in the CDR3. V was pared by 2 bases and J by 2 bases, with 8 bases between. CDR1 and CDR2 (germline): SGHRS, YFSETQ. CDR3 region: CASSLTETYNEQFF. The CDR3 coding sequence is TGCGCCAGCAGCTTAACAGAAACCTACAATGAGCAGTTCTTC.

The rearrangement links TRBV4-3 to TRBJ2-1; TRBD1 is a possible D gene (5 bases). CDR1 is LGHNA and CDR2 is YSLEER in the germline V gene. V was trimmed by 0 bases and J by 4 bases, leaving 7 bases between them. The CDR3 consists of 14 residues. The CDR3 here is CASSQDQGYNEQFF. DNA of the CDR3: TGCGCCAGCAGCCAAGATCAGGGATACAATGAGCAGTTCTTC.

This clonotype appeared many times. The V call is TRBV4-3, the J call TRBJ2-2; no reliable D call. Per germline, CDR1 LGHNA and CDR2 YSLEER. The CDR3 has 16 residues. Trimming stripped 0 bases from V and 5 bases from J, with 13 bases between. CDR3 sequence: CASSQDARQVTGELFF. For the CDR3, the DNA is TGCGCCAGCAGCCAAGATGCCCGACAAGTTACCGGGGAGCTGTTTTTT.

CDR3 protein: CASSLNRNKTYEQYF. CDR3 nucleotides: TGCGCCAGCAGCTTGAACAGAAATAAGACCTACGAGCAGTACTTC. The gene calls are TRBV5-1 and TRBJ2-7; D uncertain. The germline CDR1 and CDR2 sequences are SGHRS and YFSETQ. This CDR3 has 15 amino acids. The germline V and J ends were trimmed by 1 base and 2 bases, with 13 bases remaining between them.

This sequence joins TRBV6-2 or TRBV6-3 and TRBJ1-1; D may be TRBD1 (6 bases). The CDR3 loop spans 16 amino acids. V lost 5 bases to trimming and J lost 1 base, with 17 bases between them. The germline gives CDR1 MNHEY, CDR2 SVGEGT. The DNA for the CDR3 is TGTGCCAGCAGTATCGGCGACTCGACAGGGAACACTGAAGCTTTCTTT. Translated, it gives CASSIGDSTGNTEAFF.

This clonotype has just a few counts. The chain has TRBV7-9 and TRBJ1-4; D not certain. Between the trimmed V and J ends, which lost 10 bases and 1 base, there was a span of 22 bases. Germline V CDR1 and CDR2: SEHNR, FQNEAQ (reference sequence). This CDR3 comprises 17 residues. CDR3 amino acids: CATQLPPMGQTNEKLFF. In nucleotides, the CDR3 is TGTGCCACCCAGCTGCCCCCCATGGGTCAAACTAATGAAAAACTGTTTTTT.

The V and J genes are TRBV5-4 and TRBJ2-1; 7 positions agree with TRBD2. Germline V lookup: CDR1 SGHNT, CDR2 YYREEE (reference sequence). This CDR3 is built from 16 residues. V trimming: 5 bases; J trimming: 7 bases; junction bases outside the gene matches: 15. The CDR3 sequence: CASSPAATSLLNEQFF. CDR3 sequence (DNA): TGTGCCAGCAGTCCGGCCGCGACTAGCTTACTGAATGAGCAGTTCTTC.

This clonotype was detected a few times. The CDR3 is CATSGTGKTGELFF. Written as DNA, the CDR3 is TGTGCCACCAGTGGGACAGGGAAAACCGGGGAGCTGTTTTTT. The chain uses TRBV24-1 and TRBJ2-2; 8 bases fit TRBD1. The germline V gene has CDR1 KGHDR and CDR2 SFDVKD. This CDR3 comprises 14 residues. V gave up 5 bases and J gave up 5 bases; unmatched junction bases: 3.

The CDR3 DNA is TGTGCCATCACTCACGGTGAGAGCGTCCTCTCTGGAAACACCATATATTTT. Amino acids: CAITHGESVLSGNTIYF. The genes are TRBV10-3 and TRBJ1-3; D remains ambiguous. Germline loops: CDR1 ENHRY, CDR2 SYGVKD. Trimming took 7 bases from V and 0 from J, leaving 19 bases between them. The length of the CDR3 is 17 residues.

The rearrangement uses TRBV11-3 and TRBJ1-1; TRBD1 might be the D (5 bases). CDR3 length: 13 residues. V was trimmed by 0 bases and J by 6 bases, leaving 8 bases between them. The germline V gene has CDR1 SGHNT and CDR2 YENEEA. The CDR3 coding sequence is TGTGCCAGCAGCTTAGAGGACACTCCTGAAGCTTTCTTT. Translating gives CASSLEDTPEAFF.

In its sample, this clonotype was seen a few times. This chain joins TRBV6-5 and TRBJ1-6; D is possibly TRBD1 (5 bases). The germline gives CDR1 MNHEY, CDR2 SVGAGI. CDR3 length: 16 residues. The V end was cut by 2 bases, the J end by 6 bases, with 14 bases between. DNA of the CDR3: TGTGCCAGCAGTTACCGACAAGTTCAGGGTAATTCACCCCTCCACTTT. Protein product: CASSYRQVQGNSPLHF.

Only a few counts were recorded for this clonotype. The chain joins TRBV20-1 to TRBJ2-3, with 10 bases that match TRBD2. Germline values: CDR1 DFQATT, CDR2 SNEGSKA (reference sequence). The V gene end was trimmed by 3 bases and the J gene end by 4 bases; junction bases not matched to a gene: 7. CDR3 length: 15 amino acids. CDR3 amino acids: CSASGQREGPDTQYF. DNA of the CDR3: TGCAGTGCTAGCGGTCAGCGGGAGGGCCCAGATACGCAGTATTTT.